What follows describes a single TCR beta chain. This CDR3 is 15 amino acids long. The V gene end was trimmed by 5 bases and the J gene end by 3 bases; junction bases not matched to a gene: 7. The germline V gene has CDR1 MNHNS and CDR2 SASEGT. This sample was taken from a study of blood T cell repertoires in COVID-19. Study overall: Specimens from acute and convalescent COVID-19 originated in the United States, Italy and Spain. PBMCs, B-cell-depleted T cells, or T cells were the source of the cDNA or gDNA that made up the material.

Study processing details: Quantification of nucleated cells was approximated via reference gene primer amplification. Data came from immunoSEQ multiplex PCR; TCRdb stores just in-frame clones and leaves some out. For V, J and clone size, that table is used; D and trimming come from the DNA. The table lists fewer than 500,000 clones, approximately 77% of them singletons. Sequencing was carried out using peripheral blood. The receptor's source is a human donor with acute or convalescent COVID-19. The donor label of this sample is uncertain. This chain connects TRBV6-1 to TRBJ2-7; TRBD2 matches at 10 bases. CDR3 residues: CASSPGLAEYYEQYF. The CDR3 region has the DNA TGTGCCAGCAGTCCTGGACTAGCGGAATACTACGAGCAGTACTTC.